Following are 18 T cell receptor beta chains from one sample sequenced in a study of T cell clonality in common variable immunodeficiency. The method was immunoSEQ multiplex PCR; TCRdb's version includes in-frame clones alone and lacks a portion of them. The table records around 52,000 clones without singletons, the ten largest covering under 6.5%. Input material: peripheral blood mononuclear cells. These receptor sequences come from a person aged 18-69 years in good health.

This clone appeared many times. With the read ending 3 residues before the CDR3 end, the germline J gene is used to fill in that end. V gene TRBV20-1 combines with J gene TRBJ2-3, with 8 bases aligning to TRBD2. The V gene's germline CDR1 is DFQATT and CDR2 SNEGSKA (reference sequence). With V trimmed by 7 bases and J by 4 bases, 4 bases remained unmatched. The CDR3 has 12 amino acids. The CDR3 DNA, read in part, is TGCAGTGGAGAAGCGGGAGCAGATACG. It codes for CSGEAGADT. The complete CDR3 reads CSGEAGADTQYF.

This clone was seen repeatedly, ten times or more. Coverage ceases 3 residues before the CDR3 finishes, and the germline J gene fills in the end. V is TRBV18 and J is TRBJ1-1; 8 bases line up with TRBD1. The CDR3 has 15 amino acids. CDR1 is KGHSH and CDR2 is LQKENI in the germline V gene. V was clipped by 6 bases and J by 1 base; unmatched bases: 7. Partial CDR3 DNA: TGTGCCAGCTCCCAGAAACAGGGGGAGAACACTGAA. It codes for CASSQKQGENTE. The whole CDR3 region reads CASSQKQGENTEAFF. Variable domain in full (rest from reference TRBV18 and TRBJ1-1): NAGVMQNPRHLVRRRGQEARLRCSPMKGHSHVYWYRQLPEEGLKFMVYLQKENIIDESGMPKERFSAEFPKEGPSILRIQQVVRGDSAAYFCASSQKQGENTEAFFGQGTRLTVV.

This clone occurred many times. Read coverage stops 3 residues before the CDR3 terminus; the germline J gene supplies the remainder. The chain recombines TRBV12-3 or TRBV12-4 with TRBJ2-1, with 7 bases matching TRBD2. The ends lost 6 bases at V and 3 bases at J; junction bases unmatched: 5. The CDR3 runs 14 residues. Partial CDR3 DNA: TGTGCCAGCAGGCCCGGGACTATCTACAATGAG. Amino acids: CASRPGTIYNE. In full, the CDR3 is CASRPGTIYNEQFF.

This clone has at least ten counts. The read is 3 residues too short to cover the CDR3 end, so that end is filled in from the germline J gene. The gene calls are TRBV6-1 and TRBJ2-1; 11 bases match TRBD2. The CDR3 sequence is 19 residues long. J lost 0 bases, V lost 2 bases, and 9 bases had no gene match. In germline, CDR1 is MNHNS, CDR2 SASEGT. CDR3 protein: CASSELAGGHLSSYNEQFF. The DNA read from the CDR3 is TGTGCCAGCAGTGAACTAGCGGGAGGCCACCTAAGCTCCTACAATGAG.

This clone was seen repeatedly, ten times or more. With the read ending 3 residues before the CDR3 end, the germline J gene is used to fill in that end. The chain combines TRBV13 with TRBJ2-5, with no clear D. Germline loops: CDR1 PRHDT, CDR2 FYEKMQ (reference sequence). Trimming cost V 5 bases and J 2 bases, with 18 bases left between them. This CDR3 has 16 residues. The CDR3 DNA, read in part, is TGTGCCAGCAGCCGTTTACGTCCTGACAATCAAGAGACC. This translates into CASSRLRPDNQET. The complete CDR3 protein is CASSRLRPDNQETQYF.

The sample holds many counts of this clone. The CDR3 extends 3 residues past the end of the read, so its final part is completed from the germline J gene. The chain links TRBV11-2 to TRBJ1-2, with TRBD1 as a possible D gene (5 bases). This CDR3 comprises 13 residues. The germline V gene encodes CDR1 SGHAT and CDR2 FQNNGV. Between the trimmed V and J ends, which lost 5 bases and 5 bases, there was a span of 12 bases. CDR3: CASSPAGGYGYTF. The covered CDR3 bases are TGTGCCAGCAGCCCTGCGGGGGGGTATGGC.

This clone was seen many times. The sequence runs out 3 residues before the end of the CDR3; the remainder is reconstructed from the germline J gene. The V and J genes are TRBV6-1 and TRBJ1-6; D is unresolved. The CDR3 is made up of 13 amino acids. Germline CDR1 MNHNS, CDR2 SASEGT. V was pared by 4 bases and J by 10 bases, with 11 bases between. The covered CDR3 bases are TGTGCCAGCAGTGCTCCGGGTGGGTCACCC. Protein sequence: CASSAPGGSP. The CDR3 reads in full as CASSAPGGSPLHF.

In its sample, this clone was seen many times. Read sequence stops 3 residues before the CDR3 end, and the germline J gene provides the missing end. The chain couples TRBV7-2 to TRBJ1-1, with TRBD1 matching 7 bases. With V trimmed by 1 base and J by 4 bases, 6 bases remained unmatched. The CDR3 totals 15 residues. Germline assignment: CDR1 SGHTA and CDR2 FQGNSA. This chain's CDR3 is CASSLVRQGVTEAFF. CDR3 bases read: TGTGCCAGCAGCTTAGTTCGACAGGGTGTCACTGAA.

The table lists this clone with many counts. The sequenced fragment ends 3 residues before the CDR3 boundary, so the rest is inferred from the germline J gene. This sequence joins TRBV6-1 and TRBJ2-1, with TRBD1 identical over 7 bases. CDR1 is MNHNS and CDR2 is SASEGT in the germline V gene. This CDR3 region has 14 residues. V was pared by 3 bases and J by 5 bases, with 4 bases of the junction left unmatched. The CDR3 bases that were read are TGTGCCAGCAGTGACCCGGGACAGCACAATGAG. Its protein product is CASSDPGQHNE. The whole CDR3 reads CASSDPGQHNEQFF.

This clone was seen ten or more times. From the germline J gene comes the end of the CDR3, since the read stops 3 residues before it. The V gene is TRBV6-2 or TRBV6-3, the J gene TRBJ2-7; 7 nucleotides agree with TRBD2. This CDR3 is 13 amino acids long. The J segment lost 3 bases and the V segment lost 7 bases, leaving 6 bases of the junction unmatched. Germline CDR1 MNHEY, CDR2 SVGEGT. CDR3 bases read: TGTGCCAGCACCCCGGGGGGACGCTACGAG. Encoded protein: CASTPGGRYE. The CDR3 in full is CASTPGGRYEQYF.

At least ten counts were recorded for this clone. The read gets to within 3 residues of the CDR3 end, and the germline J gene fills in the rest. Other DNA variants within this sample encode the same CDR3. This chain joins TRBV29-1 and TRBJ2-5, with 11 nucleotides matching TRBD2. This CDR3 is built from 18 residues. The V gene's germline CDR1 is SQVTM and CDR2 ANQGSEA. Germline trimming cut 0 bases from V and 4 bases from J; bases unmatched to any gene: 13. This chain's CDR3 is CSVEDGGTSGSIGETQYF. CDR3 bases read: TGCAGCGTTGAAGACGGGGGGACTAGCGGAAGTATAGGAGAGACC. Together with reference TRBV29-1 and TRBJ2-5, the CDR3 gives the full variable domain: SAVISQKPSRDICQRGTSLTIQCQVDSQVTMMFWYRQQPGQSLTLIATANQGSEATYESGFVIDKFPISRPNLTFSTLTVSNMSPEDSSIYLCSVEDGGTSGSIGETQYFGPGTRLLVL.

Ten or more counts support this clone. The CDR3 is cut off 3 residues early in the read; its end comes from the germline J gene. The chain has TRBV28 and TRBJ2-7, with D perhaps matching TRBD1 (6 bases). The V and J ends lost 2 bases and 5 bases respectively, with 13 bases between them. The CDR3 covers 14 residues. Germline-derived CDR1 and CDR2 are MDHEN and SYDVKM. The DNA read from the CDR3 is TGTGCCAGCAGTTTAATCCGGGACAATGACGAG. Residues: CASSLIRDNDE. The complete CDR3 protein is CASSLIRDNDEQYF.

This clone appeared many times. Read data end 3 residues before the CDR3 end; the end is taken from the germline J gene. The chain uses TRBV19 and TRBJ1-4; TRBD1 matches at 8 bases. CDR1 is LNHDA and CDR2 is SQIVND in the germline V gene (reference sequence). The CDR3 consists of 14 residues. Trimming at V came to 8 bases and at J to 5 bases, leaving 7 bases not matched to a gene. This CDR3 is CASSRDRSNEKLFF. The sequenced CDR3 bases are TGTGCCAGTTCTCGGGACAGGTCGAATGAAAAA.

The table lists this clone with many counts. The read halts 3 residues ahead of the CDR3 end, with the missing end drawn from the germline J gene. The chain combines TRBV6-2 or TRBV6-3 with TRBJ2-1, with TRBD2 matching 11 bases. The junction had 8 bases not matched to a gene; V was cut back by 5 bases and J by 5 bases. The CDR3 spans 16 residues. CDR1 is MNHEY, CDR2 SVGEGT, per germline. This CDR3 reads CASSPLAGGPNNEQFF. CDR3 bases read: TGTGCCAGCAGTCCGTTAGCGGGAGGGCCGAACAATGAG.

In its sample, this clone was seen many times. Coverage ceases 3 residues before the CDR3 finishes, and the germline J gene fills in the end. The chain links TRBV7-7 to TRBJ2-1; TRBD2 matches 11 bases. The V and J ends lost 4 bases and 3 bases, in that order; junction bases with no gene match: 2. Germline lookup yields CDR1 SSHAT and CDR2 FNYEAQ (reference sequence). This CDR3 spans 15 amino acids. The CDR3 DNA, read in part, is TGTGCCAGCAGCTGGGGACTAGCGGACTACAATGAG. Protein: CASSWGLADYNE. The full CDR3 protein is CASSWGLADYNEQFF. The variable domain in full, completed from reference TRBV7-7 and TRBJ2-1, reads GAGVSQSPRYKVTKRGQDVTLRCDPISSHATLYWYQQALGQGPEFLTYFNYEAQPDKSGLPSDRFSAERPEGSISTLTIQRTEQRDSAMYRCASSWGLADYNEQFFGPGTRLTVL.

This clone appeared many times. The read ends 3 residues early relative to the CDR3; the germline J gene fills the gap. The V call is TRBV7-2, the J call TRBJ2-2; TRBD1 might be the D (6 bases). Germline CDR1 SGHTA, CDR2 FQGNSA. This CDR3 region has 15 residues. V gave up 5 bases and J gave up 4 bases, with 14 bases separating them. The CDR3 loop reads CASSLGGQRTGELFF. The CDR3 bases that were read are TGTGCCAGCAGCCTAGGGGGACAACGCACCGGGGAG.

This clone appeared many times. The read finishes 3 residues shy of the CDR3 end, and the germline J gene is used to complete it. The V gene is TRBV18, the J gene TRBJ1-4, with a weak D call TRBD1 (5 bases). Per germline, CDR1 KGHSH and CDR2 LQKENI. Trimming cost V 3 bases and J 4 bases, with 12 bases left between them. The length of the CDR3 is 15 residues. The chain's CDR3 is CASSPVTVGNEKLFF. Incomplete CDR3 DNA: TGTGCCAGCTCACCCGTGACAGTGGGTAATGAAAAA.

Ten or more counts support this clone. The read ends 3 residues before the CDR3 terminus; that terminus is restored from the germline J gene. The V call is TRBV12-3 or TRBV12-4, the J call TRBJ2-7; possible D gene TRBD2, 6 bases. The CDR3 is made up of 17 amino acids. The V gene lost 3 bases and the J gene lost 6 bases, with 24 bases spanning the gap. CDR3 DNA, as far as it was read: TGTGCCAGCAGTTTCACGGTGTTTCGGGGGAGTAAGCCCGAG. It encodes CASSFTVFRGSKPE. The entire CDR3 sequence reads CASSFTVFRGSKPEQYF.